This T cell receptor beta chain stems from a study of cytomegalovirus exposure and HLA in healthy donors. It was with 60 Vbeta and 13 Jbeta primers that the PCR ran. Profiled with immunoSEQ multiplex PCR; TCRdb holds only in-frame clones, not every one. The sample records approximately 120,000 clones, around 75% being singletons. The CDR3 runs 15 residues. Germline V gene lookup returns CDR1 SEHNR and CDR2 FQNEAQ (reference sequence). The V and J ends lost 5 bases and 0 bases, in that order; junction bases with no gene match: 2. Source material: PBMCs. V is TRBV7-9 and J is TRBJ2-4; 9 nucleotides agree with TRBD1. This sequence was found in a woman in her fifties or sixties in good health and CMV-seronegative. The CDR3 here is CASSPQGAAKNIQYF. The CDR3 nucleotides are TGTGCCAGCAGCCCACAGGGGGCAGCCAAAAACATTCAGTACTTC.